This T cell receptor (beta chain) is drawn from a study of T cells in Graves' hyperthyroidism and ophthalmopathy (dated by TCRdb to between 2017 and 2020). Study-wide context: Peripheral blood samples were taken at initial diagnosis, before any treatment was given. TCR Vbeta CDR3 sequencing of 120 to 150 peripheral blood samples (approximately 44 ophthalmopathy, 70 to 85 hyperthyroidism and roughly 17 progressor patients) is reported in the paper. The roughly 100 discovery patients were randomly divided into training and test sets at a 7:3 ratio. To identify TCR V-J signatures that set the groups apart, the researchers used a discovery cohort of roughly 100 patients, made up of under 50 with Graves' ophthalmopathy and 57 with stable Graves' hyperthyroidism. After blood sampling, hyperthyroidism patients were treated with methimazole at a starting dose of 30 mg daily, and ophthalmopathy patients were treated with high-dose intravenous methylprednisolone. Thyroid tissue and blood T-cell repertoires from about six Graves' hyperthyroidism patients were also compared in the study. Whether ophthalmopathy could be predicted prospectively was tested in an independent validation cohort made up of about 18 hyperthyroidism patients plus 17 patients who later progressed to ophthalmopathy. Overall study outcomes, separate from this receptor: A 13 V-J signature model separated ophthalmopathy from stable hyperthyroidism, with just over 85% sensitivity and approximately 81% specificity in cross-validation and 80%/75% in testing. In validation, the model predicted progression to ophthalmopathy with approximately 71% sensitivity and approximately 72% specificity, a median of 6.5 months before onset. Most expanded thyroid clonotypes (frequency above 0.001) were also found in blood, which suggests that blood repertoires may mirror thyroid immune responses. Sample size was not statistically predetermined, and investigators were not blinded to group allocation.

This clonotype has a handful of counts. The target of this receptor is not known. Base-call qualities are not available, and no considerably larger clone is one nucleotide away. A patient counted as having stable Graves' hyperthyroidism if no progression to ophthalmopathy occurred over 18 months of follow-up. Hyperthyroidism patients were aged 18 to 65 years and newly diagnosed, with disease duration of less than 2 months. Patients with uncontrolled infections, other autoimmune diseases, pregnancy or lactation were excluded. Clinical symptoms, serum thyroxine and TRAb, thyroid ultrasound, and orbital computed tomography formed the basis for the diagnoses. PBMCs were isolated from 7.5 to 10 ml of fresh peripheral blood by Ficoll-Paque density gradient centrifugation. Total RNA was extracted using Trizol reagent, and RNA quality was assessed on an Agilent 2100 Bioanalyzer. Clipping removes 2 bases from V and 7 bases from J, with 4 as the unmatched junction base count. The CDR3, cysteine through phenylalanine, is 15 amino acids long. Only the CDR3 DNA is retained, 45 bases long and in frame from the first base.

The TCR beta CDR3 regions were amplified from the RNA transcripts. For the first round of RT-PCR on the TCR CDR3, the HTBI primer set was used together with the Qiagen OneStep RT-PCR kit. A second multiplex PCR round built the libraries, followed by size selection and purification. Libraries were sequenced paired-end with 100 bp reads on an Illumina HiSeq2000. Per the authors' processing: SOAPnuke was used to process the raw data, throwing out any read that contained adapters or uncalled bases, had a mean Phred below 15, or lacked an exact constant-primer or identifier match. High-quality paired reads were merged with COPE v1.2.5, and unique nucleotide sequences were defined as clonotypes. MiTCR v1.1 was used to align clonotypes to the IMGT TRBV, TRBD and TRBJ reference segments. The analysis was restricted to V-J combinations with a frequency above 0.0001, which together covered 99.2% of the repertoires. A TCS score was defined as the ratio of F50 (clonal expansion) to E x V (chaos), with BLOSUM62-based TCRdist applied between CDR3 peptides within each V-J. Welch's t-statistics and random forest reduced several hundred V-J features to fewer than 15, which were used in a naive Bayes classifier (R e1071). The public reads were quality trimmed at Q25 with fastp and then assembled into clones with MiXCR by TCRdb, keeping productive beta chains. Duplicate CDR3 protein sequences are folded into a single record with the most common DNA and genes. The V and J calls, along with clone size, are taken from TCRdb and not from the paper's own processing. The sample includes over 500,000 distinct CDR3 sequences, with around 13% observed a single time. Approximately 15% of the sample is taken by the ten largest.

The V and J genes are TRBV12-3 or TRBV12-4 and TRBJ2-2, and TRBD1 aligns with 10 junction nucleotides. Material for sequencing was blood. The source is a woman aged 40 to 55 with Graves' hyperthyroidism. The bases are TGTGCCAGCAGTTTACGGACAGGGGGAATCGGGGAGCTGTTTTTT. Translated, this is CASSLRTGGIGELFF.